The 32 T cell receptor beta chains below were found in one sample sequenced in a study of cytomegalovirus exposure and HLA in healthy donors. The PCR had 60 Vbeta and 13 Jbeta primers. Assay: immunoSEQ multiplex PCR; the TCRdb copy retains only in-frame clones and omits some. Of 150,000 to 200,000 clones in the sample, approximately 84% were seen once. The specimen was PBMCs. The receptors stem from a male donor in good health and CMV-seropositive.

The chain recombines TRBV5-1 with TRBJ2-2; D perhaps matches TRBD2 (6 bases). This CDR3 region has 17 residues. Germline V gene lookup returns CDR1 SGHRS and CDR2 YFSETQ. With 1 base removed from V and 6 bases from J, the gap between germline ends came to 19 bases. CDR3 residues: CASSLLPQRWEAGELFF. The CDR3 nucleotides are TGCGCCAGCAGCTTGCTCCCCCAACGGTGGGAGGCCGGGGAGCTGTTTTTT.

The chain combines TRBV15 with TRBJ2-7; TRBD2 matches at 10 bases. V was pared by 5 bases and J by 1 base, with 8 bases of the junction left unmatched. Germline V gene sequence: CDR1 LNHNV, CDR2 YYDKDF (reference sequence). The CDR3 length is 16 residues. CDR3 coding DNA: TGTGCCACCAGCCCTCGGACAGCGGGAGGGTCCTACGAGCAGTACTTC. It specifies CATSPRTAGGSYEQYF.

The chain combines TRBV5-1 with TRBJ1-5, with 9 bases fitting TRBD1. The CDR3 covers 16 residues. The junction had 9 bases not matched to a gene; V was cut back by 3 bases and J by 5 bases. Per the germline V gene, CDR1 is SGHRS and CDR2 is YFSETQ. The CDR3 nucleotides read TGCGCCAGCAGCTCGATCCCGGGACAGGGTGATCAGCCCCAGCATTTT. Translated, it gives CASSSIPGQGDQPQHF.

The V gene is TRBV13, the J gene TRBJ2-2; 12 bases align to TRBD2. From germline, CDR1 is PRHDT and CDR2 FYEKMQ (reference sequence). With 4 bases clipped from V and 0 bases from J, the junction kept 6 bases outside the gene matches. The CDR3 sequence is 18 residues long. The CDR3 nucleotides are TGTGCCAGCAGCTCCGGACTAGCGGGGATCGCGAACACCGGGGAGCTGTTTTTT. Translation: CASSSGLAGIANTGELFF. Drawing the rest from reference TRBV13 and TRBJ2-2, the complete variable domain is AAGVIQSPRHLIKEKRETATLKCYPIPRHDTVYWYQQGPGQDPQFLISFYEKMQSDKGSIPDRFSAQQFSDYHSELNMSSLELGDSALYFCASSSGLAGIANTGELFFGEGSRLTVL.

This clone was detected only a few times. The chain employs TRBV7-8 and TRBJ1-3; 7 nucleotides align to TRBD1. Germline V gene lookup returns CDR1 SGHVS and CDR2 FQNEAQ. The CDR3 runs 15 residues. V lost 5 bases, J lost 4 bases, and 8 bases stayed unmatched. This CDR3 reads CASSVGTVRGNTIYF. Here the CDR3 DNA reads TGTGCCAGCAGCGTCGGGACAGTGCGCGGAAACACCATATATTTT.

The V call is TRBV28, the J call TRBJ1-2; D might be TRBD1 (5 bases). Germline CDR1 MDHEN, CDR2 SYDVKM. The V gene lost 4 bases and the J gene lost 5 bases, with 17 bases spanning the gap. The length of the CDR3 is 15 residues. DNA of the CDR3: TGTGCCAGCAGTTCTAAACCGGGGGGAGGATATGGCTACACCTTC. It yields the protein CASSSKPGGGYGYTF.

The chain employs TRBV5-4 and TRBJ2-5; unclear D gene. From germline, CDR1 is SGHNT and CDR2 YYREEE (reference sequence). This CDR3 is built from 12 residues. V was pared by 0 bases and J by 5 bases, with 5 bases between. CDR3 sequence reads: CASSLVSETQYF. In DNA form, the CDR3 reads TGTGCCAGCAGCTTGGTCTCTGAGACCCAGTACTTC.

This clone appeared once. The chain couples TRBV18 to TRBJ1-2; maybe TRBD1 (6 bases). The germline V gene encodes CDR1 KGHSH and CDR2 LQKENI. V lost 3 bases, J lost 9 bases, and 14 bases lay in between. CDR3 length equals 13 residues. CDR3: CASSPAGVRSYTF. CDR3 DNA sequence: TGTGCCAGCTCACCGGCAGGGGTTCGGAGCTACACCTTC.

V gene TRBV30 combines with J gene TRBJ1-2; D is unclear. V was shortened by 7 bases and J by 2 bases, with 11 bases between the two germline ends. CDR3 length: 12 amino acids. Germline CDR1 reads GTSNPN; CDR2 reads SVGIG (reference sequence). The CDR3 sequence is CASLAVNYGYTF. In DNA form, the CDR3 reads TGTGCCTCCCTGGCCGTCAACTATGGCTACACCTTC.

The V and J genes are TRBV7-9 and TRBJ2-3; D perhaps matches TRBD1 (6 bases). V shed 3 bases and J shed 4 bases, with 20 bases lying between them. CDR3 size: 17 residues. CDR1 is SEHNR, CDR2 FQNEAQ, per germline (reference sequence). CDR3 sequence reads: CASSFTTGGGRADTQYF. In nucleotides, the CDR3 is TGTGCCAGCAGCTTCACCACTGGGGGCGGCCGGGCAGATACGCAGTATTTT.

Points on this clone: The same CDR3 arises from other DNA sequences in this sample as well. This chain uses TRBV9 with TRBJ2-7; 9 nucleotides line up with TRBD2. Losses at the gene ends were 4 bases for V and 4 bases for J; bases not matched to a gene: 6. This CDR3 contains 14 residues. Germline values: CDR1 SGDLS, CDR2 YYNGEE. CDR3 region: CASSPQGLAYEQYF. The CDR3 DNA sequence: TGTGCCAGCAGCCCTCAGGGACTAGCTTACGAGCAGTACTTC.

The rearrangement links TRBV30 to TRBJ2-3, with 7 bases matching TRBD2. This CDR3 has 13 residues. V was clipped by 4 bases and J by 0 bases; unmatched bases: 1. Germline V gene lookup returns CDR1 GTSNPN and CDR2 SVGIG (reference sequence). The CDR3 coding sequence is TGTGCCTGGACTAGCGGTAGCACAGATACGCAGTATTTT. Translation gives CAWTSGSTDTQYF.

The chain links TRBV5-4 to TRBJ1-6; 7 bases agree with TRBD1. The CDR3 sequence is 14 residues long. V shed 2 bases and J 6 bases; nucleotides not matched to a gene: 2. The germline gives CDR1 SGHNT, CDR2 YYREEE (reference sequence). CDR3 coding DNA: TGTGCCAGCAGCTTCGACAGGGCTAATTCACCCCTCCACTTT. This encodes CASSFDRANSPLHF.

This chain joins TRBV19 and TRBJ2-6; TRBD1 is a possible D gene (5 bases). Germline CDR1 LNHDA, CDR2 SQIVND (reference sequence). V was cut by 3 bases and J by 2 bases, with 5 bases left in between. CDR3 size: 14 residues. The CDR3 coding sequence is TGTGCCAGTAGTATGGGGCCTGGGGCCAACGTCCTGACTTTC. Translated, it gives CASSMGPGANVLTF.

The chain recombines TRBV19 with TRBJ2-7; D not certain. The germline gives CDR1 LNHDA, CDR2 SQIVND (reference sequence). V was trimmed by 1 base and J by 2 bases, leaving 18 bases between them. The CDR3 sequence is 17 residues long. CDR3: CASSIGSSSSPTYEQYF. CDR3 DNA sequence: TGTGCCAGTAGTATAGGGTCTTCGAGCTCTCCGACCTACGAGCAGTACTTC.

The V and J genes are TRBV30 and TRBJ1-4, with a possible D match to TRBD1 (6 bases). This CDR3 has 14 amino acids. Per germline, CDR1 GTSNPN and CDR2 SVGIG (reference sequence). V dropped 1 base and J dropped 4 bases, with 10 bases sitting between them. DNA for the CDR3: TGTGCCTGGAGTGGGGGGCTATTTAATGAAAAACTGTTTTTT. The encoded protein is CAWSGGLFNEKLFF.

This chain links TRBV10-3 with TRBJ1-3; a weak D match, TRBD1 (6 bases). The CDR3 sequence is 14 residues long. V lost 6 bases and J lost 0, with 9 bases in between. Germline V gene sequence: CDR1 ENHRY, CDR2 SYGVKD. The CDR3, as DNA: TGTGCCATCAGCCTACAGGGCTCTGGAAACACCATATATTTT. Encoded protein: CAISLQGSGNTIYF.

In its sample, this clone was seen a few times. The gene calls are TRBV28 and TRBJ2-1; 9 bases agree with TRBD2. J was trimmed by 15 bases and V by 4 bases; bases with no gene match: 10. This CDR3 comprises 13 residues. Germline V gene data show CDR1 as MDHEN and CDR2 as SYDVKM. The CDR3 loop is CASSSGLASGGFF. The CDR3 bases are TGTGCCAGCAGTTCGGGACTAGCAAGCGGGGGGTTCTTC.

V is TRBV30 and J is TRBJ2-3; 12 bases align to TRBD2. Per the germline V gene, CDR1 is GTSNPN and CDR2 is SVGIG (reference sequence). CDR3 length equals 15 residues. With 3 bases clipped from V and 3 bases from J, the junction kept 4 bases outside the gene matches. CDR3 sequence reads: CAWRASGRVTDTQYF. The CDR3 region has the DNA TGTGCCTGGAGGGCTAGCGGGAGGGTAACAGATACGCAGTATTTT. The whole variable domain, remainder taken from reference TRBV30 and TRBJ2-3, is SQTIHQWPATLVQPVGSPLSLECTVEGTSNPNLYWYRQAAGRGLQLLFYSVGIGQISSEVPQNLSASRPQDRQFILSSKKLLLSDSGFYLCAWRASGRVTDTQYFGPGTRLTVL.

J is TRBJ2-7 and V is TRBV30, with 9 bases that match TRBD1. The V and J ends lost 7 bases and 8 bases, in that order; junction bases with no gene match: 12. Germline CDR1 is GTSNPN and CDR2 is SVGIG (reference sequence). The CDR3 covers 13 residues. The CDR3 spells CAFYRRQGGKQYF. The CDR3 nucleotides read TGTGCCTTCTACAGACGACAGGGGGGGAAGCAGTACTTC.

The rearrangement links TRBV18 to TRBJ1-1; no firm D call. The CDR3 contains 15 residues. Trimming stripped 7 bases from V and 0 bases from J, with 15 bases between. Germline V gene sequence: CDR1 KGHSH, CDR2 LQKENI. CDR3 bases: TGTGCCAGCTATCCCCCCAGTACCTTGAACACTGAAGCTTTCTTT. The encoded protein is CASYPPSTLNTEAFF.

The chain recombines TRBV5-4 with TRBJ2-5; TRBD1 aligns across 9 bases. CDR1 SGHNT and CDR2 YYREEE come from the germline V gene (reference sequence). The trim removed 4 bases at V and 2 bases at J, leaving 6 bases unmatched. The CDR3 runs to 15 residues. DNA for the CDR3: TGTGCCAGCAGCGTGGGACAGGGAAATCAAGAGACCCAGTACTTC. It translates to CASSVGQGNQETQYF.

This chain uses TRBV5-4 with TRBJ2-2; 9 bases fit TRBD1. Germline assignment: CDR1 SGHNT and CDR2 YYREEE (reference sequence). CDR3 length equals 15 residues. Germline trimming cut 4 bases from V and 0 bases from J; bases unmatched to any gene: 1. The CDR3 DNA reads as TGTGCCAGCAGCGGGGACAGGGCGAACACCGGGGAGCTGTTTTTT. Encoded protein: CASSGDRANTGELFF.

CDR3 DNA sequence: TGCAGCGTGAGACTTAGCGGTCCTGACAATGAGCAGTTCTTC. It codes for CSVRLSGPDNEQFF. V gene TRBV29-1 combines with J gene TRBJ2-1; perhaps TRBD2 as D (6 bases). The CDR3 covers 14 residues. V shed 6 bases and J shed 5 bases, with 17 bases lying between them. The germline gives CDR1 SQVTM, CDR2 ANQGSEA.

The chain carries TRBV9 and TRBJ2-7, with 8 bases matching TRBD1. Germline V CDR1 and CDR2: SGDLS, YYNGEE. The CDR3 is made up of 16 amino acids. Trimming took 3 bases from V and 4 from J; bases not matched to a gene: 12. CDR3 in DNA: TGTGCCAGCAGCGATCGCCGGGACAGGCTTATATACGAGCAGTACTTC. Protein sequence: CASSDRRDRLIYEQYF.

V gene TRBV5-8 combines with J gene TRBJ2-1; 8 bases map to TRBD2. The CDR3 length is 15 residues. The V and J ends lost 0 bases and 3 bases, in that order; junction bases with no gene match: 2. Per the germline V gene, CDR1 is SGHTS and CDR2 is YDEGEE. CDR3 region: CASSLGLAGYNEQFF. The CDR3 nucleotides read TGTGCCAGCAGCTTGGGGCTAGCGGGCTACAATGAGCAGTTCTTC.

This clone was counted between two and nine times. A read error may produce the germline difference seen at one junction end. The chain has TRBV7-9 and TRBJ2-5, with TRBD1 identical over 9 bases. This CDR3 region has 16 residues. CDR1 and CDR2 (germline): SEHNR, FQNEAQ (reference sequence). The CDR3 region has the DNA TGTTCCAGCACCAGGCGGGGACAGGGCACTAGAGAGACCCAGTACTTC. It is translated as CSSTRRGQGTRETQYF. Variable domain in full (rest from reference TRBV7-9 and TRBJ2-5): DTGVSQNPRHKITKRGQNVTFRCDPISEHNRLYWYRQTLGQGPEFLTYFQNEAQLEKSRLLSDRFSAERPKGSFSTLEIQRTEQGDSAMYLCSSTRRGQGTRETQYFGPGTRLLVL.

The chain couples TRBV19 to TRBJ2-7; the D is unclear. Per germline, CDR1 LNHDA and CDR2 SQIVND (reference sequence). This CDR3 is 13 amino acids long. V shed 3 bases and J shed 3 bases, with 9 bases lying between them. The CDR3, as DNA: TGTGCCAGTAGTATCCTCAACAGCTACGAGCAGTACTTC. Translated, it gives CASSILNSYEQYF.

This chain links TRBV5-1 with TRBJ1-2; the D gene is possibly TRBD1 (5 bases). Trimming took 4 bases from V and 2 from J, leaving 18 bases between them. The CDR3 consists of 16 residues. The germline gives CDR1 SGHRS, CDR2 YFSETQ. CDR3 protein: CASSPLDSPRNYGYTF. CDR3 sequence (DNA): TGCGCCAGCAGCCCACTCGACAGCCCCAGGAACTATGGCTACACCTTC.

The chain joins TRBV30 to TRBJ2-5; tentative D call: TRBD2 (5 bases). The better agreement between TRBJ2-7 and the DNA end casts doubt on the J call. The CDR3 contains 15 residues. Looked up from germline, CDR1 is GTSNPN and CDR2 is SVGIG (reference sequence). CDR3 region: CAWSVRASRTYEQYF. The CDR3 region has the DNA TGTGCCTGGAGTGTACGGGCTAGCCGTACCTACGAGCAGTACTTC.

DNA of the CDR3: TGTGCCAGCAGTTGGTTAGCGGGAGGAGCCTACAATGAGCAGTTCTTC. Amino acids: CASSWLAGGAYNEQFF. The gene calls are TRBV6-5 and TRBJ2-1, with TRBD2 identical over 10 bases. Trimming at V came to 4 bases and at J to 2 bases, leaving 5 bases not matched to a gene. Per the germline V gene, CDR1 is MNHEY and CDR2 is SVGAGI. There are 16 residues in the CDR3.

This clone has a single count. This rearrangement joins TRBV18 to TRBJ2-1; 11 bases are a match to TRBD2. The germline CDR1 and CDR2 sequences are KGHSH and LQKENI. The CDR3 has 15 residues. V gave up 8 bases and J gave up 3 bases; unmatched junction bases: 6. CDR3 residues: CASTLTSGIYNEQFF. The CDR3 DNA sequence: TGTGCCAGCACCTTGACTAGCGGGATCTACAATGAGCAGTTCTTC.